This T cell receptor (beta chain) was identified during a study of molecular identifiers for immune sequencing clone quantification. Germline CDR1 reads SEHNR; CDR2 reads FQNEAQ (reference sequence). This CDR3 spans 14 amino acids. Trimming took off 5 bases at V and 1 base at J, with 12 bases between the two ends. In its sample, this clonotype was seen many times. Library preparation followed earlier protocols using designated TCR primers. TCRdb re-analysed the PCR reads in MiXCR, keeping a single row per CDR3 protein. The sample yields some 320,000 distinct CDR3 sequences, 20% to 25% seen once. The sequencing input was naive CD8+ T cells from blood, with Jurkat cell RNA spiked in. Subset specified: FACS-sorted CD8+CD4-CCR7+CD45RA+ naive T cells. V usage is TRBV7-9 and J usage is TRBJ2-7, with D maybe TRBD1 (6 bases). The clonotype originates from a human donor in good health. Some libraries in this study had Jurkat cell RNA spiked in. CDR3 sequence: CASSPDRESYEQYF. CDR3 sequence (DNA): TGTGCCAGCAGCCCGGACAGAGAATCCTACGAGCAGTACTTC.